This T cell receptor (beta chain) was captured in a study of lymphopenia after photon versus proton radiotherapy. Overall study findings and caveats: A bigger post-nadir fall in TCR diversity correlated inversely with survival time in deceased patients. Photon-treated patients lost naive T cells and TCR diversity; proton-treated stayed stable. Post-nadir diversity loss with photons came from oligoclonal expansion, particularly CD8+ Temra cells. Survival link was tested only in deceased patients; proton benefit remains a possibility.

This table comes from immunoSEQ multiplex PCR, and its TCRdb copy is limited to in-frame clones, with some not included. The sample carries 75,000 or so clones, about four fifths recorded once. The V gene's germline CDR1 is SGHRS and CDR2 YFSETQ. The CDR3 runs 14 residues. Trimming stripped 0 bases from V and 3 bases from J, with 9 bases between. Concerning this clone: Its antigen remains unknown.

The sequencing used peripheral blood, collected from a patient treated with proton-based radiotherapy. The TCR sequence derives from a man in his 60s with pancreatic cancer. The genes are TRBV5-1 and TRBJ1-1, with a weak D call TRBD1 (5 bases). CDR3 amino acids: CASSLVGGDTEAFF. Written as DNA, the CDR3 is TGCGCCAGCAGCTTGGTCGGAGGGGACACTGAAGCTTTCTTT.